A single T cell receptor beta chain is shown here with its context. The data were taken from a study of blood T cell repertoires in COVID-19. Libraries were prepared by immunoSEQ multiplex PCR; TCRdb keeps only in-frame clonotypes and omits some of them. In the table there are 150,000 to 200,000 clones, roughly 84% of which are singletons. This CDR3 region has 13 residues. Germline assignment: CDR1 SQVTM and CDR2 ANQGSEA. V was clipped by 4 bases and J by 2 bases; unmatched bases: 2. Donors were grouped by their self-reported clinical history. This TCR came from a man between 65 and 85 years old who had been exposed to COVID-19. Sequenced: PBMCs or T cells enriched from blood (not recorded which). The genes are TRBV29-1 and TRBJ2-3; 8 nucleotides line up with TRBD1. The CDR3 protein is CSVGTGYTDTQYF. In nucleotides, the CDR3 is TGCAGCGTTGGGACAGGGTACACAGATACGCAGTATTTT.